Listed below are T cell receptor beta chains from one sample, sequenced in a study of blood T cell repertoires in COVID-19. Repertoires were generated with immunoSEQ multiplex PCR, while TCRdb's copy carries only in-frame clones and drops some. The sample includes 150,000 to 200,000 clones, around nine tenths of them seen just once. The sequenced sample was peripheral blood. These receptor sequences come from a woman of 80 years or more with COVID-19, enrolled during active disease. Each CDR3 is given with its conserved first and last residue. D genes are given only for firm matches. Size is stated for part of the rows, as once, few or many counts, or as a class when the clone is expanded.

>TRBV18|TRBJ1-5|.|.
TGTGCCAGCTCAACTGGTAGCAATCAGCCCCAGCATTTT
CASSTGSNQPQHF
>TRBV7-2|TRBJ2-7|.|TRBD1
TGTGCCAGCAGCGTTAACAGGGGGTACGAGCAGTACTTC
CASSVNRGYEQYF
>TRBV6-5|TRBJ1-5|.|.
TGTGCCAGCGGGTTGGAGAGTCATAGCAATCAGCCCCAGCATTTT
CASGLESHSNQPQHF
>TRBV21-1|TRBJ2-1|.|.
TGTGCCAGCATGGTTCGGGAGGTCTGGGACGACAATGAGCAGTTCTTC
CASMVREVWDDNEQFF
>TRBV19|TRBJ2-1|.|TRBD2
TGTGCCAGTAGTGTACTAGCGGGAGAGGGAACTGAGCAGTTCTTC
CASSVLAGEGTEQFF
>TRBV29-1|TRBJ2-5|.|.
TGCAGCGTTGCACCAGGGAGGGAGACCCAGTACTTC
CSVAPGRETQYF
>TRBV5-8|TRBJ2-5|.|TRBD2
TGTGCCAGCAGCTTGGGGACTAGCGGTAGGGGAGAGACCCAGTACTTC
CASSLGTSGRGETQYF
>TRBV5-6|TRBJ2-1|.|TRBD2
TGTGCCAGCAGCTCCGTGTCTAGCGGAATGGATGAGCAGTTCTTC
CASSSVSSGMDEQFF
>TRBV29-1|TRBJ1-2|few|TRBD1
TGCAGCGTGGGACAGGGTCATGGCTACACCTTC
CSVGQGHGYTF
>TRBV20-1|TRBJ1-5|.|.
TGCAGTGCTAGTGTGCAGGGCCGCAATCAGCCCCAGCATTTT
CSASVQGRNQPQHF
>TRBV6-6|TRBJ2-1|.|TRBD1
TGTGCCAGCAGTGGGACAGCCAATGAGCAGTTCTTC
CASSGTANEQFF
>TRBV27|TRBJ2-7|few|.
TGTGCCAGCAGTTTCTCTGGCGGATCCTACGAGCAGTACTTC
CASSFSGGSYEQYF
>TRBV7-2|TRBJ2-1|.|.
TGTGCCAGCAGCTTAGGCGGTAGCATCAATGAGCAGTTCTTC
CASSLGGSINEQFF
>TRBV6-5|TRBJ1-1|.|.
TGTGCCAGCAGTTCCCGGAACACTGAAGCTTTCTTT
CASSSRNTEAFF
>TRBV19|TRBJ1-4|few|.
TGTGCCAGTAGTATGGGCAGCTCAACTAATGAAAAACTGTTTTTT
CASSMGSSTNEKLFF
>TRBV6-2/TRBV6-3|TRBJ1-2|.|TRBD1
TGTGCCAGCAGTCCGGACAGGGTCTATGGCTACACCTTC
CASSPDRVYGYTF